These 9 T cell receptor beta chains were all obtained from the same sample, sequenced in a study of cytomegalovirus exposure and HLA in healthy donors. TCRdb keeps only in-frame clones here, not all; method: immunoSEQ multiplex PCR. The table shows under 75,000 clones, with 90% to 97% occurring only once. Sequences were obtained from PBMCs. The receptors were sampled from a young woman in good health and CMV-seronegative.

The chain carries TRBV5-1 and TRBJ2-7, with 9 bases aligning to TRBD1. This CDR3 has 13 residues. The V and J ends lost 4 bases and 4 bases, in that order; junction bases with no gene match: 3. Germline V lookup: CDR1 SGHRS, CDR2 YFSETQ. CDR3 amino acids: CASSTGTGYEQYF. CDR3 nucleotide sequence: TGCGCCAGCAGCACCGGGACAGGGTACGAGCAGTACTTC.

The gene calls are TRBV7-3 and TRBJ2-2; the match to TRBD1 covers 7 bases. Germline loops: CDR1 SGHTA, CDR2 FQGTGA. The CDR3 sequence is 14 residues long. V shed 5 bases and J 7 bases; nucleotides not matched to a gene: 7. The CDR3 sequence is CASSPTGRGGELFF. The CDR3 nucleotides read TGTGCCAGCAGCCCGACAGGGCGCGGCGGGGAGCTGTTTTTT. The full variable domain, completed using reference TRBV7-3 and TRBJ2-2, is GAGVSQTPSNKVTEKGKYVELRCDPISGHTALYWYRQSLGQGPEFLIYFQGTGAADDSGLPNDRFFAVRPEGSVSTLKIQRTERGDSAVYLCASSPTGRGGELFFGEGSRLTVL.

This sequence joins TRBV6-6 and TRBJ1-2; D might be TRBD1 (6 bases). Trimming shortened V by 0 bases and J by 7 bases, and 9 bases separated the two germline ends. The CDR3 has 13 residues. The germline gives CDR1 MNHNY, CDR2 SVGAGI (reference sequence). CDR3 nucleotide sequence: TGTGCCAGCAGTTACTCCACAGGGTCTGGCTACACCTTC. It is translated as CASSYSTGSGYTF.

The chain carries TRBV6-1 and TRBJ2-3; D is possibly TRBD1 (6 bases). Looked up from germline, CDR1 is MNHNS and CDR2 is SASEGT. The V end lost 2 bases, the J end lost 2 bases, and 11 bases lay between the germline ends. The CDR3 sequence is 15 residues long. The CDR3 spells CASSEWGQPTDTQYF. DNA of the CDR3: TGTGCCAGCAGTGAATGGGGGCAGCCCACAGATACGCAGTATTTT.

The gene calls are TRBV11-2 and TRBJ2-2; no clear D. Germline CDR1 SGHAT, CDR2 FQNNGV. This CDR3 spans 13 amino acids. The V and J ends lost 8 bases and 4 bases respectively, with 11 bases between them. The CDR3 is CASAPRATGELFF. The CDR3 coding sequence is TGTGCCAGCGCCCCCCGAGCCACCGGGGAGCTGTTTTTT. The variable domain in full, completed from reference TRBV11-2 and TRBJ2-2, reads EAGVAQSPRYKIIEKRQSVAFWCNPISGHATLYWYQQILGQGPKLLIQFQNNGVVDDSQLPKDRFSAERLKGVDSTLKIQPAKLEDSAVYLCASAPRATGELFFGEGSRLTVL.

The J gene is TRBJ2-7, the V gene TRBV27; 10 bases map to TRBD2. The CDR3 length is 15 residues. The V gene's germline CDR1 is MNHEY and CDR2 SMNVEV (reference sequence). V was pared by 0 bases and J by 6 bases, with 5 bases of the junction left unmatched. CDR3 sequence (DNA): TGTGCCAGCAGTTTATCGTTCCCTAGCGGGAGCGAGCAGTACTTC. Protein product: CASSLSFPSGSEQYF.

The chain employs TRBV4-1 and TRBJ2-3; 10 positions agree with TRBD1. Germline values: CDR1 MGHRA, CDR2 YSYEKL. The CDR3 totals 18 residues. The V segment lost 3 bases and the J segment 0 bases; nucleotides outside the gene matches: 9. CDR3 sequence reads: CASSHATGTGDSTDTQYF. CDR3 in DNA: TGCGCCAGCAGCCACGCAACCGGGACAGGGGATAGCACAGATACGCAGTATTTT.

This chain joins TRBV28 and TRBJ2-2, with D unclear. CDR3 length: 15 amino acids. Germline assignment: CDR1 MDHEN and CDR2 SYDVKM. Trimming removed 1 base at V and 2 bases at J, with 8 bases between. The CDR3 spells CASSLLQANTGELFF. CDR3 nucleotide sequence: TGTGCCAGCAGTTTATTGCAGGCCAACACCGGGGAGCTGTTTTTT.

This chain links TRBV5-4 with TRBJ2-5; 7 bases map to TRBD1. V shed 4 bases, J shed 5 bases, and the junction held 11 bases outside the gene matches. Germline V CDR1 and CDR2: SGHNT, YYREEE (reference sequence). CDR3 length: 15 amino acids. The CDR3, as DNA: TGTGCCAGCAGCCCAGAAGACAGGGCGTGGGAGACCCAGTACTTC. Translating gives CASSPEDRAWETQYF.